Sequencing of this T cell receptor (beta chain) was carried out in a study of vaccination and CD4 T cells after COVID-19 (dated by TCRdb to between 2021 and 2022). Background on the whole study: Every convalescent patient had a positive nasal swab PCR test for SARS-CoV-2, with mild disease in 8 to 10 patients and severe disease in one. The convalescent cohort included six males and four females, with two Hispanic individuals, seven Caucasians, two Asians and one multiracial person. Participants got two doses of the Pfizer-BioNTech BNT162b2 vaccine (n=8) or two doses of the Moderna mRNA-1273 vaccine (n=2). Post-COVID blood samples from convalescent patients were collected a median of around 110 days after diagnosis, with a range of roughly 35 to 170 days. Post-vaccine blood samples were collected a median of around 70 days after the second vaccine dose, ranging from about 13 to 241 days. Overlapping spike peptide pools from SARS-CoV-2 and from the common cold coronaviruses HCoV-NL63, HCoV-OC43 and HCoV-229E were used as culture stimuli. Control cultures received a CEFX viral epitope pool as the positive control, an HIV-1 Nef peptide pool as the negative control, or no peptide. The spike-specific CD4+ TCR repertoire was compared before and after mRNA vaccination in over 9 COVID-19 convalescent patients and a handful of infection-naive healthy vaccine recipients.

With regard to this clonotype: There is no known antigen for this receptor. Per-base quality was not reported, and no clone a single base away is much larger than it.

To prepare the library, PCR was applied. TCR sequencing of DNA from cultured CD4+ T cells used the Oncomine TCR Beta short-read assay at the Johns Hopkins FTIC core. The QIAamp micro DNA kit was used to extract genomic DNA from the cultured CD4+ T cells. Oncomine TCR Beta libraries made from cultured CD4+ T cells were pooled using unique dual indexes and sequenced on an Illumina iSeq 100. The authors' pipeline ran thus. Non-productive sequences were removed, and CDR3s that did not start with C, did not end with F or W, or were shorter than 7 amino acids were discarded. The MANAFEST web application identified antigen-specific clonotypes by comparing peptide-stimulated wells against reference wells and other culture wells. An FDR below 0.05, an odds ratio above 5, and a productive frequency above 0.1% in at least two of three replicate wells were required for clones to be considered positive. A clonotype was classed as cross-reactive if the clonotype showed significant expansion both in SARS-CoV-2 spike wells and in at least one common cold coronavirus spike condition. Similarity between CDR3 sequences was evaluated in R version 3.6.1 using Levenshtein distances (stringdist) and unrooted phylogenetic trees (ape). TCRdb reprocessing: public reads trimmed at Q25 with fastp, clones called with MiXCR, in-frame beta chains kept. Each CDR3 protein appears once, grouped with its most common genes and DNA. TCRdb's processing, not the authors', yielded these V and J calls. This sample comprises 15,000 to 20,000 distinct CDR3 sequences, 60% to 70% of them detected only once. The top ten hold under 8.5% of the sample.

Study-wide conclusions, independent of this receptor: Relatively few convalescent patients were included in the study, and early timepoints after natural infection were not analyzed. Among convalescent patients, a median roughly 84% of the SARS-CoV-2-reactive clones seen after vaccination appeared only after vaccination, which suggests priming specific to the vaccine. The median count of SARS-CoV-2-reactive clonotypes went up from 20 to 25 after infection to 30 to 40 after vaccination, although the change was not significant. Nearly all vaccine-specific clones in convalescent patients (304 of 307) were mono-reactive for SARS-CoV-2 spike rather than cross-reactive with common cold coronaviruses.

The meaning of the sample's treatment or condition label: approximately nine-day PBMC culture with coronavirus spike peptide pools or control peptides (ViraFEST assay). The study used the ViraFEST assay, which expanded antigen-specific T cells with peptide pools and then identified expanded clonotypes by TCR sequencing. The convalescent patients' positive SARS-CoV-2 PCR tests fell between March and December 2020, which was before the Alpha, Beta and Delta variants emerged in the United States. Each well held some 2 million PBMCs cultured in IMDM containing approximately 5% human AB serum and around 9.2 IU/ml IL-2, with 8.5 to 10 ug/ml peptide pools added. Half of the culture medium was replaced with fresh IL-2-containing medium on days 3 and 7. CD4+ T cells were isolated after roughly nine days of culture through negative selection using the EasySep CD4+ T cell isolation kit. PBMCs were separated from whole blood using Ficoll-Paque Plus gradient centrifugation and then either used fresh or cryopreserved at -140C. In general, triplicate wells were set up for every culture condition.

The clonotype originates from a human donor who had recovered from COVID-19. The sequencing sample was made of CD4+ T cells from blood, cultured in vitro.

CDR3 protein: CASSKGWDSSYEQYF. The DNA sequence reads TGTGCCAGCAGCAAAGGGTGGGACAGTTCCTACGAGCAGTACTTC. The chain employs TRBV21-1 and TRBJ2-7; the table gives TRBD1 as D, unverified against the DNA. TRBV21-1 is reported as a pseudogene. Its CDR3 holds 15 amino acids, cysteine through phenylalanine. Only the CDR3 DNA stays, 45 bases, in frame from base 1.